This T cell receptor beta chain was obtained from a study of blood T cell repertoires in COVID-19 (dated by TCRdb to 2018 to 2021). Turning to the overall study: Samples covering the acute and convalescent phases of COVID-19 were provided by collaborators in the United States, Italy and Spain. The material from the prospective study consisted of cDNA or gDNA derived from T cells, B-cell-depleted T cells, or PBMCs. Deeply sampled blood TCRbeta repertoires from subjects exposed to, actively infected with, or recovered from COVID-19 were included in the dataset. A freely available public database, intended as a resource for researchers studying the immune response to SARS-CoV-2, is where the repertoires were released. Samples were obtained from the ongoing ImmuneRACE study (first 160 participants) and from over 1,000 subjects provided by 6 global collaborators. A de-identified subject ID, COVID-19 status, age in years and sex were almost always included in the sample metadata. Where HLA class I and class II types were available, the types were taken from metadata supplied by the sample provider, not from assay-based typing. On the study overall, not on this receptor specifically: The quantity of clinical and demographic metadata differed by source and by participant and was supplied without curation.

In Seattle, one collaborating source enrolled patients while the infection was active and tracked those patients longitudinally over the course of disease. Whole blood was collected in K2EDTA tubes by collaborating institutions according to the institutions' own protocols. For TCRbeta analysis, collaborators shipped samples in one of three forms: frozen whole blood, isolated PBMCs, or DNA extracted from either of those sample types. Per the germline V gene, MDHEN is the CDR1 and SYDVKM is the CDR2. The CDR3 numbers 16 residues from cysteine through phenylalanine. Of the read, only the CDR3 DNA is kept; its 48 bases are in frame from base 1. From V the trimming removes 1 base and from J it removes 6 bases, while the gene matches leave 9 bases of the junction unaccounted for. The immunoSEQ Assay, a bias-controlled multiplex PCR, was used to amplify TCRbeta CDR3 regions from genomic DNA. As for the authors' bioinformatics: Nucleated cell counts per sample were estimated from amplification of reference gene primers within the assay. To quantify the absolute abundance of each unique TCRbeta CDR3 rearrangement, sequence reads were collapsed and filtered. For each sample, productive Simpson clonality was calculated as the square root of Simpson's diversity index over productive rearrangements. TCRdb took over this immuneACCESS table, retaining in-frame rearrangements with V and J assigned. Such tables are incomplete; in checked studies, under half of the missing clones stem from an unresolved V gene, and the remainder is unexplained. The V and J calls and the clone size are those of that table, but D and trimming were determined from the DNA. This sample gives 60,000 to 65,000 clones in total; 80% to 85% of them show up just once. About 15% of the sample is taken by the ten largest.

With regard to this clone: Its antigen remains undetermined. Per-base qualities were not stored, and no clone one base away is much larger.

The sequenced sample consisted of peripheral blood. The clonotype originates from a man aged 55 to 69 with COVID-19, enrolled during active disease. The V and J genes are TRBV28 and TRBJ1-2; the junction holds 9 bases that match TRBD1. The DNA sequence is given as TGTGCCAGCAGTTTATCAGACAGGGGGAGAGTCGATGGCTACACCTTC. The encoded protein is CASSLSDRGRVDGYTF.